The clone carrying this TCR beta chain has only a few counts. Its target is not known. The authors made TCR beta libraries by quantitative 5'-RACE with molecular barcodes. MiXCR was run by TCRdb on the 5' RACE reads, yielding one entry per CDR3 protein. The sample carries 750,000 to 850,000 distinct CDR3 sequences, approximately 12% recorded once. The germline CDR1 and CDR2 sequences are SGHTA and FQGNSA. After removal of 5 bases from V and 8 bases from J, the junction contained 10 bases not matched to a gene. The CDR3 is 14 residues long. This record comes from a study of CD8 T cells in ankylosing spondylitis. General study findings and limits: There was a TCR beta motif, made of several highly homologous variants, that appeared characteristic of ankylosing spondylitis blood. Reportedly, disease-linked clones are significantly enriched in ankylosing spondylitis patients' matched synovial fluid.

The chain combines TRBV7-2 with TRBJ1-2, with 8 bases fitting TRBD1. The clonotype comes from a male donor with ankylosing spondylitis. Sequenced material: blood, either unsorted or a sorted T cell fraction (not recorded which). The CDR3 nucleotides read TGTGCCAGCAGCCCGCGGACAGGGCAAGAGGGCTACACCTTC. It specifies CASSPRTGQEGYTF.